The clone carrying this T cell receptor (beta chain) appeared once. Primers: 60 V beta forward and 13 J beta reverse. This table comes from immunoSEQ multiplex PCR, and its TCRdb copy is limited to in-frame clones, with some not included. The sample consists of around 87,000 clones, 80% to 85% of them appearing once. Specified time point: after dendritic cell vaccination, including at tumor progression/relapse. Fresh-frozen tumor tissue and more than two years of survival data were available for all. Isocitrate dehydrogenase mutation was absent in all glioblastoma patients. The sample originates from a study of glioma-infiltrating T cells after dendritic cell vaccination. Overall study context: Between the early 2000s and the early 2010s, patients got autologous tumor lysate-pulsed dendritic cell vaccines.

The sample was blood, taken after dendritic cell vaccination. The TCR originated in a human donor with glioblastoma.

DNA for the CDR3: TGTGCCAGCAGCTTCCGGACAGGCACAGATACGCAGTATTTT. It specifies CASSFRTGTDTQYF. The genes are TRBV7-2 and TRBJ2-3; perhaps TRBD1 as D (6 bases). Trimming shortened V by 3 bases and J by 1 base, and 8 bases separated the two germline ends. This CDR3 has 14 amino acids. CDR1 SGHTA and CDR2 FQGNSA come from the germline V gene.